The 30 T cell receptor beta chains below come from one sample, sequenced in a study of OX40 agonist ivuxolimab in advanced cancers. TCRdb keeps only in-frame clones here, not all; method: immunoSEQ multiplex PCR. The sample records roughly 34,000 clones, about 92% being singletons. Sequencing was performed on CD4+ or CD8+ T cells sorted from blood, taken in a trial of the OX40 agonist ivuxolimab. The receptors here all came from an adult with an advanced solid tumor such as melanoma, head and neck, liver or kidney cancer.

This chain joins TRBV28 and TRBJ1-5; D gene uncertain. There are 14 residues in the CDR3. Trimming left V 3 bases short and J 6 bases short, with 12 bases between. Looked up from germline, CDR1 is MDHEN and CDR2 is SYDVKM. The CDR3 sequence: CASSFLGLGQPQHF. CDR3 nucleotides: TGTGCCAGCAGTTTTCTAGGGTTGGGTCAGCCCCAGCATTTT.

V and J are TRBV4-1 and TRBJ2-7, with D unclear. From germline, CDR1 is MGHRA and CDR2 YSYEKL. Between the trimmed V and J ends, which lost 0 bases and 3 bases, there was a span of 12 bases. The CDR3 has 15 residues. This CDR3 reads CASSQESVGVYEQYF. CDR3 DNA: TGCGCCAGCAGCCAAGAGTCAGTGGGTGTCTACGAGCAGTACTTC.

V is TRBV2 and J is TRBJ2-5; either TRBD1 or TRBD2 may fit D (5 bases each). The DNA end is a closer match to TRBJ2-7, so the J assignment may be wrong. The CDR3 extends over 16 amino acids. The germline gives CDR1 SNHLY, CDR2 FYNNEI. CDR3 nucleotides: TGTGCCAGCAGTTCCCTAGGGAGAGAGGGGACCTACGAGCAGTACTTC. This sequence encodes CASSSLGREGTYEQYF.

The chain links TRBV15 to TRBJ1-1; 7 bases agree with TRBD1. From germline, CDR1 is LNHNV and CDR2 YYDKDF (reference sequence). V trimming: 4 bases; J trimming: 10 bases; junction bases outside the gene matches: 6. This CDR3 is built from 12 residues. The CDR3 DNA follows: TGTGCCACCAGCACGACAGGGACGGTAGCTTTCTTT. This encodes CATSTTGTVAFF. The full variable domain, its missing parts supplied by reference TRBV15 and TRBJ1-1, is DAMVIQNPRYQVTQFGKPVTLSCSQTLNHNVMYWYQQKSSQAPKLLFHYYDKDFNNEADTPDNFQSRRPNTSFCFLDIRSPGLGDTAMYLCATSTTGTVAFFGQGTRLTVV.

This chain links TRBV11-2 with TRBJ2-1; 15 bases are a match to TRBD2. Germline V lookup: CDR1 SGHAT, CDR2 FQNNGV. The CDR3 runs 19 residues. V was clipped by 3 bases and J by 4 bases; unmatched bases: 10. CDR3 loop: CASSFMGEGLAGGYNEQFF. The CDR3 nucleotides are TGTGCCAGCAGCTTTATGGGTGAGGGACTAGCGGGGGGATACAATGAGCAGTTCTTC.

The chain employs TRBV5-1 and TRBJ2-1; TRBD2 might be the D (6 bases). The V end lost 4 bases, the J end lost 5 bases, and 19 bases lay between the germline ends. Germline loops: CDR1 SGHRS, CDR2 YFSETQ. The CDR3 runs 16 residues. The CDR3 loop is CASSPEAVADNNEQFF. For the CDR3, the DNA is TGCGCCAGCAGCCCGGAGGCAGTAGCGGATAACAATGAGCAGTTCTTC. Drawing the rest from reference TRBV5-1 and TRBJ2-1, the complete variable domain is KAGVTQTPRYLIKTRGQQVTLSCSPISGHRSVSWYQQTPGQGLQFLFEYFSETQRNKGNFPGRFSGRQFSNSRSEMNVSTLELGDSALYLCASSPEAVADNNEQFFGPGTRLTVL.

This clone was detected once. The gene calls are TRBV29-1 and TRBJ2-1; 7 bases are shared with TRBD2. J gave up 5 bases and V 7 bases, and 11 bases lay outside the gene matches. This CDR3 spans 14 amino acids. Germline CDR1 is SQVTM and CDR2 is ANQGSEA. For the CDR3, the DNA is TGCAGCGCCCTAGGAGGGGAGGGTAACAATGAGCAGTTCTTC. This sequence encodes CSALGGEGNNEQFF.

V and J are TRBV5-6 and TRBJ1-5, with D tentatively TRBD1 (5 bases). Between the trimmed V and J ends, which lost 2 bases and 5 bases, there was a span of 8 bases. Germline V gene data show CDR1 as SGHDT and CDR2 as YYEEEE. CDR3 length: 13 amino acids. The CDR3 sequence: CASSLEGYQPQHF. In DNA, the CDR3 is TGTGCCAGCAGCTTAGAGGGGTATCAGCCCCAGCATTTT.

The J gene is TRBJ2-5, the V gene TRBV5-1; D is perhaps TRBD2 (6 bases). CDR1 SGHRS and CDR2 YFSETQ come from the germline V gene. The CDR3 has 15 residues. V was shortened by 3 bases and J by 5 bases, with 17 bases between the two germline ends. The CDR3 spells CASSSPEGSGETQYF. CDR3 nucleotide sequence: TGCGCCAGCAGCTCCCCTGAGGGGAGCGGGGAGACCCAGTACTTC.

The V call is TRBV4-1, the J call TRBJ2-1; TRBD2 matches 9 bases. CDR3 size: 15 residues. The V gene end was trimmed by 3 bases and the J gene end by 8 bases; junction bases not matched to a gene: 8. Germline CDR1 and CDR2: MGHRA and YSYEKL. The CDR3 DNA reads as TGCGCCAGCAGCCATATGGCGGGAGGGCCGGATGAGCAGTTCTTC. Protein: CASSHMAGGPDEQFF.

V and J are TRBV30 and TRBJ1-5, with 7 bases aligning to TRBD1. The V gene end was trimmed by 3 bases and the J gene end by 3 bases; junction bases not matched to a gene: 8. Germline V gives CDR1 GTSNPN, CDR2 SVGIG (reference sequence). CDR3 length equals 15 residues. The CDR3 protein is CAWSSGTANNQPQHF. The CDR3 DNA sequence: TGTGCCTGGAGCTCCGGGACAGCGAACAATCAGCCCCAGCATTTT. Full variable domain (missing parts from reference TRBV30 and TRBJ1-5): SQTIHQWPATLVQPVGSPLSLECTVEGTSNPNLYWYRQAAGRGLQLLFYSVGIGQISSEVPQNLSASRPQDRQFILSSKKLLLSDSGFYLCAWSSGTANNQPQHFGDGTRLSIL.

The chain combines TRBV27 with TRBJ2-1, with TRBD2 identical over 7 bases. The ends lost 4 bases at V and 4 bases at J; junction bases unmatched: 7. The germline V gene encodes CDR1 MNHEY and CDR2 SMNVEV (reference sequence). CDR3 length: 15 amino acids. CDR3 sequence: CASSSISGPYNEQFF. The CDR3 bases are TGTGCCAGCAGTTCCATTAGCGGGCCATACAATGAGCAGTTCTTC.

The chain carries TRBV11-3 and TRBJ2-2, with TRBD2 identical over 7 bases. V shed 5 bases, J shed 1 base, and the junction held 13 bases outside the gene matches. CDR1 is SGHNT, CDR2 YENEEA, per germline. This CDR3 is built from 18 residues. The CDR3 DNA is TGTGCCAGCAGCCTCGGGGAGCGGGATCTTATGAACACCGGGGAGCTGTTTTTT. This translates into CASSLGERDLMNTGELFF. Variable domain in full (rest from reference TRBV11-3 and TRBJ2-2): EAGVVQSPRYKIIEKKQPVAFWCNPISGHNTLYWYLQNLGQGPELLIRYENEEAVDDSQLPKDRFSAERLKGVDSTLKIQPAELGDSAVYLCASSLGERDLMNTGELFFGEGSRLTVL.

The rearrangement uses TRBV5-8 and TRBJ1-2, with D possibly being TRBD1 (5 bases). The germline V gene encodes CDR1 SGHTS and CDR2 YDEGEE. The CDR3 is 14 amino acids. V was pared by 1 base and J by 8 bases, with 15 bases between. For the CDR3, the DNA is TGTGCCAGCAGCTTGCTCAGACAGCGAGACGGCTACACCTTC. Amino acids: CASSLLRQRDGYTF.

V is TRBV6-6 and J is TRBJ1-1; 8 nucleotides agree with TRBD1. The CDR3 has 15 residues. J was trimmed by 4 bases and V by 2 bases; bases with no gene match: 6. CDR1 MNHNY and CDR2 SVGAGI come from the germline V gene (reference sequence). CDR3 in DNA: TGTGCCAGCAGTTACGACCAGGGGGCTGGCACTGAAGCTTTCTTT. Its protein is CASSYDQGAGTEAFF.

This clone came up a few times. The CDR3 region is CASTHSRVEKLFF. The DNA of the CDR3 is TGTGCCAGTACCCACTCTCGGGTTGAAAAACTGTTTTTT. The chain uses TRBV19 and TRBJ1-4; no clear D. Trimming cost V 7 bases and J 7 bases, with 13 bases left between them. Germline values: CDR1 LNHDA, CDR2 SQIVND (reference sequence). The CDR3 covers 13 residues.

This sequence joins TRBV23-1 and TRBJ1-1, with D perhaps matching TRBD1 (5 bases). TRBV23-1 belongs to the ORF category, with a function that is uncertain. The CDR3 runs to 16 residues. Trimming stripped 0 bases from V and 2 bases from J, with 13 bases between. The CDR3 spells CASSQSNMTENTEAFF. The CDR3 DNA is TGCGCCAGCAGTCAATCGAATATGACAGAAAACACTGAAGCTTTCTTT.

The CDR3: CASSPREISYEQYF. The CDR3 bases are TGTGCCAGCAGCCCACGGGAAATCTCCTACGAGCAGTACTTC. The V call is TRBV11-1, the J call TRBJ2-7, with D possibly matching TRBD2 (5 bases). Trimming stripped 5 bases from V and 0 bases from J, with 11 bases between. The CDR3 covers 14 residues. CDR1 is SGHAT and CDR2 is FQDESV in the germline V gene (reference sequence).

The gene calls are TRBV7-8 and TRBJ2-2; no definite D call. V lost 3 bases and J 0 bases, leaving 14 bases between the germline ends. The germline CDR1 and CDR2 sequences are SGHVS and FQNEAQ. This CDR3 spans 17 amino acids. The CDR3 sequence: CASSLSVLRPNTGELFF. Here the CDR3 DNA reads TGTGCCAGCAGCTTGTCGGTGCTGCGACCGAACACCGGGGAGCTGTTTTTT.

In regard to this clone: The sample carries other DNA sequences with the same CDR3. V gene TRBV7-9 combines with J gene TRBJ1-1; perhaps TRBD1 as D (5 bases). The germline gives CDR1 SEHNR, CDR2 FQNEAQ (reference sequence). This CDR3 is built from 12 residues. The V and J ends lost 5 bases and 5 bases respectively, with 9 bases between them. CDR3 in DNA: TGTGCCAGCAGCCCGGGGGGGACTGAAGCTTTCTTT. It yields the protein CASSPGGTEAFF.

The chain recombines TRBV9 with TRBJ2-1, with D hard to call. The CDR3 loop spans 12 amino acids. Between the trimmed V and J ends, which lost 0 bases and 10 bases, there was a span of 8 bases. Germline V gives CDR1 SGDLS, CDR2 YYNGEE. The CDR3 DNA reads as TGTGCCAGCAGCGTAGGTGGCAGGGAGCAGTTCTTC. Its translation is CASSVGGREQFF.

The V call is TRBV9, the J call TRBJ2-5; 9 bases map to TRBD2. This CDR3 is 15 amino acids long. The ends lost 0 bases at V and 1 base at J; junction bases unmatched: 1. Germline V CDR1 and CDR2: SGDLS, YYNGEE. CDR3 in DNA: TGTGCCAGCAGCGTAGAGACTAGCGGCCAAGAGACCCAGTACTTC. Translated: CASSVETSGQETQYF.

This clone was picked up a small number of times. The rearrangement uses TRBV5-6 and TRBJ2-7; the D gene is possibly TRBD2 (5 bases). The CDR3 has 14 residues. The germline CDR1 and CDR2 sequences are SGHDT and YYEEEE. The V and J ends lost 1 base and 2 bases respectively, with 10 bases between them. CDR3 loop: CASSLIGEPYEQYF. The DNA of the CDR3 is TGTGCCAGCAGCTTGATCGGGGAACCCTACGAGCAGTACTTC.

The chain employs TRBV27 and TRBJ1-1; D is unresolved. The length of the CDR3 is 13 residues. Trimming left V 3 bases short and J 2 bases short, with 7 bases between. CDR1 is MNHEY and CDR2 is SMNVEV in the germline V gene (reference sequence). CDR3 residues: CASSFGGNTEAFF. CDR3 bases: TGTGCCAGCAGTTTTGGCGGTAACACTGAAGCTTTCTTT.

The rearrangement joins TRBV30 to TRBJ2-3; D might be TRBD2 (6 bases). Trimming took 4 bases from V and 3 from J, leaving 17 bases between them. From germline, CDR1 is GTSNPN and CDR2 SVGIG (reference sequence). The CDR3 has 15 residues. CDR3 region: CAWTRLDVSTDTQYF. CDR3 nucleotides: TGTGCCTGGACGAGACTAGACGTTTCGACAGATACGCAGTATTTT. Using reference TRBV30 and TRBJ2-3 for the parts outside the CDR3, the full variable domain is SQTIHQWPATLVQPVGSPLSLECTVEGTSNPNLYWYRQAAGRGLQLLFYSVGIGQISSEVPQNLSASRPQDRQFILSSKKLLLSDSGFYLCAWTRLDVSTDTQYFGPGTRLTVL.

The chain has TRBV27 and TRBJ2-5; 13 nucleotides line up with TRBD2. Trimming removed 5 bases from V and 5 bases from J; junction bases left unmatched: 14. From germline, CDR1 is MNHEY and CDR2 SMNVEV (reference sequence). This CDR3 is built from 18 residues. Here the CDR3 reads CASSVGQGTSGAVETQYF. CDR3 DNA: TGTGCCAGCAGTGTGGGACAGGGGACTAGCGGGGCGGTGGAGACCCAGTACTTC.

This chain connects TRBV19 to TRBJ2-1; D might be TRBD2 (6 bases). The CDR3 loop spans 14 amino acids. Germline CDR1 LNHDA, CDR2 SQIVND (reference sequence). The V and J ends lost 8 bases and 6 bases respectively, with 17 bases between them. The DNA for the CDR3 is TGTGCCAGTTGCCCGGGACTTCTCTCCAATGAGCAGTTCTTC. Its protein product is CASCPGLLSNEQFF.

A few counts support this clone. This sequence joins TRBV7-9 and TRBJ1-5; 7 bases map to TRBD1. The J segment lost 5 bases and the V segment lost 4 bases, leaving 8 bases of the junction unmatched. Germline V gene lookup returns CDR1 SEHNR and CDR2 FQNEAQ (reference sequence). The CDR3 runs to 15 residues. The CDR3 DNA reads TGTGCCAGCAGCTCCTCAACAGGGGTTGATCAGCCCCAGCATTTT. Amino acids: CASSSSTGVDQPQHF.

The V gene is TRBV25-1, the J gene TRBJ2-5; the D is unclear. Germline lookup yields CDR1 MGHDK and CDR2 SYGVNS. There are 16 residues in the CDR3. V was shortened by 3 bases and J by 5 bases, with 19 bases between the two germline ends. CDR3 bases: TGTGCCAGCAGTGACCCCAGCTACTCCCTGGGGGAGACCCAGTACTTC. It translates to CASSDPSYSLGETQYF.

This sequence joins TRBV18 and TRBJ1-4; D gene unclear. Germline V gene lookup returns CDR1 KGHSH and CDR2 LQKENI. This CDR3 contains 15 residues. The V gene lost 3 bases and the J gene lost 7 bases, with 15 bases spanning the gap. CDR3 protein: CASSPPTWEGEKLFF. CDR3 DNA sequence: TGTGCCAGCTCACCGCCTACCTGGGAGGGTGAAAAACTGTTTTTT.